This TCR beta chain was profiled in a study of shared T cell receptors in the human thymus. Trimming removed 4 bases from V and 3 bases from J, with 15 bases in between. This CDR3 comprises 15 residues. Germline assignment: CDR1 MDHEN and CDR2 SYDVKM. Data came from immunoSEQ multiplex PCR; TCRdb stores just in-frame clones and leaves some out. The table includes hundreds of thousands of clones, around 89% detected once. Another study also made use of these data, one on human thymus T cells. In that study: Healthy Finnish infants having corrective surgery for congenital heart defects served as donors. In corrective heart surgery, resections were taken, and these provided the thymus tissue. Thymic and blood repertoires seemed to favor certain V and J genes.

The sequence came from a boy under three years old with a congenital heart defect. The sequenced sample was thymocytes. The V and J genes are TRBV28 and TRBJ1-2; a possible D gene is TRBD1 (6 bases). Here the CDR3 DNA reads TGTGCCAGCAGTTCCCACGACAGGTCCGACTATGGCTACACCTTC. This translates into CASSSHDRSDYGYTF.